This TCR beta chain is drawn from a study of blood T cell repertoires in COVID-19. Whole-study context: Sources were T cells, B-cell-depleted T cells, or PBMCs; the material itself was cDNA or gDNA.

The method was immunoSEQ multiplex PCR; TCRdb's version includes in-frame clones alone and lacks a portion of them. The table shows 130,000 or so clones, with 84% occurring only once. Germline trimming cut 3 bases from V and 4 bases from J; bases unmatched to any gene: 6. Germline V lookup: CDR1 SGDLS, CDR2 YYNGEE. The CDR3 extends over 14 amino acids. Sequences were obtained from peripheral blood. The sequence derives from a woman aged 55-75 years with acute or convalescent COVID-19. The gene calls are TRBV9 and TRBJ1-2; 7 bases fit TRBD1. The CDR3 DNA follows: TGTGCCAGCAGCGCGACAGGGACATTCTATGGCTACACCTTC. Translating it yields CASSATGTFYGYTF.